Each of the 18 T cell receptor beta chains below was sequenced from the same sample in a study of blood T cells in healthy people across ages. The second PCR ran about 7 to 12 cycles with a sample-barcoded 5' primer and J-beta primers. TCRdb re-analysed the 5' RACE reads in MiXCR, keeping a single row per CDR3 protein. The table has some 710,000 distinct CDR3 sequences, 35% to 60% seen once. Material for sequencing was blood. The receptors stem from a man older than 75 in good health.

Notes on this clonotype: A much larger clone differs from this one at a single base, so this may be a read error. The chain joins TRBV20-1 to TRBJ2-5, with TRBD2 matching over 13 bases. The J call may be faulty, since TRBJ2-1 better matches the DNA end. Per germline, CDR1 DFQATT and CDR2 SNEGSKA (reference sequence). CDR3 length equals 15 residues. Here the CDR3 DNA reads TGCAGTGCAGAGGGGACTAGCGGGATCCAAGAGACCCAGTTCTTC. Protein product: CSAEGTSGIQETQFF.

The rearrangement links TRBV10-1 to TRBJ2-1; D remains unclear. The J call may be mistaken, given a closer DNA end match to TRBJ2-7. Germline V CDR1 and CDR2: WNHNN, SYGVQD (reference sequence). CDR3 length: 16 residues. The CDR3 bases are TGCGCCAGCAGTGAGTCAAAGACTCCGGACCACAATGAGCAGTACTTC. Protein sequence: CASSESKTPDHNEQYF.

A note on this clonotype: A much larger clone lies one base from this, so it may be a read error. The chain joins TRBV27 to TRBJ2-7, with 9 bases lining up with TRBD1. Looked up from germline, CDR1 is MNHEY and CDR2 is SMNVEV (reference sequence). V gave up 5 bases and J gave up 7 bases; unmatched junction bases: 12. This CDR3 has 15 amino acids. The DNA for the CDR3 is TGTGCCAGCAGTCACCCTGCGGGACAGGGTAGTGAGCAGTACTTC. Translated: CASSHPAGQGSEQYF.

The rearrangement joins TRBV3-1 to TRBJ2-7, with D possibly TRBD1 on 6 matching bases. Trimming stripped 4 bases from V and 7 bases from J, with 11 bases between. The CDR3 length is 12 residues. CDR1 is LGHDT, CDR2 YNNKEL, per germline (reference sequence). The CDR3 sequence: CASSRTVEEQYF. The CDR3 region has the DNA TGTGCCAGCAGCCGGACAGTGGAAGAGCAGTACTTC.

The V call is TRBV12-3 or TRBV12-4, the J call TRBJ1-6; D is undetermined. The CDR3 is 12 amino acids. The CDR3 DNA sequence: TGTGCTCCCCCCGAAAGGGCGCCGCCCCTCCACTTT. Translating gives CAPPERAPPLHF.

The chain couples TRBV12-3 or TRBV12-4 to TRBJ2-1; 7 nucleotides line up with TRBD1. The CDR3 is 15 amino acids. J gave up 5 bases and V 2 bases, and 6 bases lay outside the gene matches. The CDR3 here is CASSLSGQENNEQFF. CDR3 nucleotides: TGTGCCAGCAGTTTATCAGGACAGGAGAACAATGAGCAGTTCTTC.

The gene calls are TRBV7-2 and TRBJ1-2; 7 nucleotides agree with TRBD1. Germline CDR1 and CDR2: SGHTA and FQGNSA. This CDR3 region has 15 residues. The J segment lost 7 bases and the V segment lost 4 bases, leaving 12 bases of the junction unmatched. The CDR3 DNA sequence: TGTGCCAGCAGCTCTAACCCGAGGGGGCTTTTTGGCTACACCTTC. Translating it yields CASSSNPRGLFGYTF.

This rearrangement joins TRBV18 to TRBJ2-5, with unresolved D. In germline, CDR1 is KGHSH, CDR2 LQKENI. V lost 0 bases and J lost 5, with 16 bases in between. The CDR3 covers 16 residues. CDR3 nucleotide sequence: TGTGCCAGCTCACCACCGAGTGCATCCGTCGGTGAGACCCAGTACTTC. It encodes CASSPPSASVGETQYF.

This clonotype has only one observation. V is TRBV11-1 and J is TRBJ2-7, with 8 bases aligning to TRBD1. Trimming cost V 2 bases and J 2 bases; bases outside gene matches: 5. This CDR3 spans 15 amino acids. The germline gives CDR1 SGHAT, CDR2 FQDESV (reference sequence). The DNA for the CDR3 is TGTGCCAGCAGCTTAAGGTCAGGGGGCACCTACGAGCAGTACTTC. This translates into CASSLRSGGTYEQYF.

This clonotype was recorded many times. The chain uses TRBV20-1 and TRBJ2-7; D is undetermined. This CDR3 has 14 amino acids. Trimming took 1 base from V and 4 from J, leaving 14 bases between them. Germline V CDR1 and CDR2: DFQATT, SNEGSKA (reference sequence). Written as DNA, the CDR3 is TGCAGTGCTAGAGGCGGCGAAACGCGATACGAGCAGTACTTC. This sequence encodes CSARGGETRYEQYF.

This sequence joins TRBV15 and TRBJ2-1; TRBD2 aligns across 12 bases. The germline V gene has CDR1 LNHNV and CDR2 YYDKDF (reference sequence). Trimming took 4 bases from V and 7 from J; bases not matched to a gene: 5. CDR3 length equals 15 residues. The CDR3 DNA sequence: TGTGCCACCAGCACTAGCGGGAGGGCCGGTAATGAGCAGTTCTTC. Translating gives CATSTSGRAGNEQFF.

There are a few counts of this clonotype. The rearrangement links TRBV4-2 to TRBJ2-7; possibly TRBD1 for D (6 bases). Germline V gene lookup returns CDR1 LGHNA and CDR2 YNFKEQ. V lost 2 bases to trimming and J lost 2 bases, with 16 bases between them. CDR3 length equals 16 residues. The CDR3 bases are TGTGCCAGCAGCCAACTACAGGGCGGAGGAGCCTACGAGCAGTACTTC. It yields the protein CASSQLQGGGAYEQYF.

The V and J genes are TRBV20-1 and TRBJ2-2; 8 bases agree with TRBD2. J was trimmed by 6 bases and V by 7 bases; bases with no gene match: 10. This CDR3 region has 14 residues. Germline values: CDR1 DFQATT, CDR2 SNEGSKA (reference sequence). CDR3 nucleotide sequence: TGCAGTGTTCGGGAGGTAGCGGGATCCGGGGAGCTGTTTTTT. It translates to CSVREVAGSGELFF.

This clonotype has more than one count but fewer than ten. This CDR3 reads CASSLEPINEQFF. The CDR3 bases are TGTGCCAGCAGCTTAGAGCCTATCAATGAGCAGTTCTTC. This chain links TRBV7-2 with TRBJ2-1, with unresolved D. The CDR3 runs to 13 residues. The V gene lost 1 base and the J gene lost 6 bases, with 7 bases spanning the gap. Per the germline V gene, CDR1 is SGHTA and CDR2 is FQGNSA.

CDR3: CSARDNHGSYEQYF. The CDR3 nucleotides are TGCAGTGCTAGAGACAATCATGGGAGTTACGAGCAGTACTTC. The chain joins TRBV20-1 to TRBJ2-5, with TRBD2 as a possible D gene (5 bases). The J call is doubtful: the DNA matches TRBJ2-7 better. The CDR3 sequence is 14 residues long. Germline-derived CDR1 and CDR2 are DFQATT and SNEGSKA (reference sequence).

This chain's CDR3 is CSGPTSGSLEQFF. CDR3 DNA: TGCAGCGGACCGACTAGCGGGAGTCTTGAGCAGTTCTTC. This chain uses TRBV29-1 with TRBJ2-1; 12 nucleotides align to TRBD2. CDR3 length: 13 residues. The ends lost 7 bases at V and 9 bases at J; junction bases unmatched: 7. CDR1 SQVTM and CDR2 ANQGSEA come from the germline V gene.

This clonotype was recorded a few times. The V gene is TRBV29-1, the J gene TRBJ2-3; 7 bases are shared with TRBD2. The CDR3 is 14 residues long. Trimming removed 3 bases from V and 5 bases from J; junction bases left unmatched: 8. Germline CDR1 SQVTM, CDR2 ANQGSEA. CDR3 in amino acids: CSVDRAGVVDTQYF. The CDR3 region has the DNA TGCAGCGTTGATCGGGCGGGAGTTGTAGATACGCAGTATTTT.

This clonotype has only a few counts. The chain links TRBV7-8 to TRBJ2-5; TRBD2 might be the D (6 bases). The J call is in doubt because the DNA end fits TRBJ2-7 better. The CDR3 covers 14 residues. Germline V gene lookup returns CDR1 SGHVS and CDR2 FQNEAQ. The CDR3 nucleotides read TGTGCCAGCAGCTTAGTGGGAGGCCTCTACGAGCAGTACTTC. Protein product: CASSLVGGLYEQYF.